Presented here are 27 T cell receptor beta chains from one specimen sequenced in a study of blood T cell repertoires in COVID-19. Sequencing was performed with immunoSEQ multiplex PCR; in TCRdb, only in-frame clones are kept and a portion is missing. The table shows tens of thousands of clones, with around four fifths occurring only once. The sample consisted of peripheral blood. The receptors originated from a man aged 45-65 years with acute or convalescent COVID-19.

This chain connects TRBV21-1 to TRBJ2-3; the table assigns TRBD2, which was not confirmed against the DNA. TRBV21-1 is tagged as a pseudogene. This CDR3 is 19 amino acids long. For the CDR3, the DNA is TGTGCCAGCAGCAAAGACGCCAGGGGAGGGTTTCGGAGCACAGATACGCAGTATTTT. Protein product: CASSKDARGGFRSTDTQYF.

This chain joins TRBV5-5 and TRBJ1-2, with 7 bases identical to TRBD1. Germline V gene data show CDR1 as SGHKS and CDR2 as YYEKEE (reference sequence). V lost 4 bases and J lost 8; bases outside the gene matches: 11. This CDR3 is 14 amino acids long. The CDR3 protein is CASSTNTGALGYTF. The CDR3 nucleotides are TGTGCCAGCAGCACTAACACAGGGGCGTTGGGCTACACCTTC.

The rearrangement uses TRBV21-1 and TRBJ2-7; no check of the table's D call, TRBD2, against the DNA was made. TRBV21-1 is designated a pseudogene. The CDR3 runs 14 residues. CDR3 loop: CASSVRGIPHEQYF. In DNA form, the CDR3 reads TGTGCCAGCAGCGTCCGAGGGATACCACACGAGCAGTACTTC.

The chain is built from TRBV28 and TRBJ1-2; D unclear. This CDR3 is built from 15 residues. V gave up 5 bases and J gave up 1 base, with 14 bases separating them. CDR1 MDHEN and CDR2 SYDVKM come from the germline V gene. The CDR3 loop reads CASSPNRRVNYGYTF. CDR3 nucleotide sequence: TGTGCCAGCAGTCCGAACCGACGGGTTAACTATGGCTACACCTTC.

The J gene is TRBJ2-2, the V gene TRBV18; TRBD1 agrees at 9 bases. This CDR3 contains 15 residues. V lost 6 bases, J lost 6 bases, and 8 bases stayed unmatched. Germline lookup yields CDR1 KGHSH and CDR2 LQKENI. In DNA form, the CDR3 reads TGTGCCAGCTCCCCGAGACAGGGGGGATCCGGGGAGCTGTTTTTT. This codes for CASSPRQGGSGELFF.

The CDR3 nucleotides read TGTGCCAGCAGTGAGACTAGTTTTATGTCCCGAGAGACCCAGTACTTC. Translated: CASSETSFMSRETQYF. V gene TRBV6-1 combines with J gene TRBJ2-5; tentatively, D is TRBD2 (6 bases). V was pared by 3 bases and J by 4 bases, with 18 bases between. The CDR3 runs to 16 residues. Germline V gene data show CDR1 as MNHNS and CDR2 as SASEGT.

This chain joins TRBV19 and TRBJ2-3; weak D call: TRBD1 (7 bases). Germline-derived CDR1 and CDR2 are LNHDA and SQIVND (reference sequence). The CDR3 runs to 15 residues. V was trimmed by 5 bases and J by 1 base, leaving 13 bases between them. Written as DNA, the CDR3 is TGTGCCAGTAGTCAGGGCAGGGGGGGCACAGATACGCAGTATTTT. Encoded protein: CASSQGRGGTDTQYF.

The chain uses TRBV6-5 and TRBJ1-5; D not resolved. V was cut by 4 bases and J by 4 bases, with 17 bases left in between. CDR3 length equals 16 residues. Germline V gives CDR1 MNHEY, CDR2 SVGAGI. The CDR3 sequence is CASSSLGGRKNQPQHF. The CDR3 DNA reads TGTGCCAGCAGTTCCTTGGGAGGCAGAAAAAATCAGCCCCAGCATTTT.

The gene calls are TRBV6-2 or TRBV6-3 and TRBJ2-5; 11 nucleotides line up with TRBD1. The germline V gene has CDR1 MNHEY and CDR2 SVGEGT. The V segment lost 4 bases and the J segment 7 bases; nucleotides outside the gene matches: 5. The CDR3 consists of 14 residues. The CDR3 protein is CASSSRDRGGTQYF. DNA of the CDR3: TGTGCCAGCAGTTCCCGGGACAGGGGGGGGACCCAGTACTTC.

This chain connects TRBV28 to TRBJ2-7, with D unclear. V lost 5 bases and J lost 2, with 13 bases in between. The CDR3 totals 14 residues. The V gene's germline CDR1 is MDHEN and CDR2 SYDVKM. CDR3 region: CASSPNPTTYEQYF. In DNA form, the CDR3 reads TGTGCCAGCAGTCCTAACCCAACTACCTACGAGCAGTACTTC.

Only a few counts were recorded for this clone. The chain has TRBV2 and TRBJ1-6; D perhaps matches TRBD1 (5 bases). V was clipped by 4 bases and J by 6 bases, with 7 bases between them. The CDR3 spans 13 residues. Looked up from germline, CDR1 is SNHLY and CDR2 is FYNNEI. This CDR3 reads CASSGQINSPLHF. The CDR3 bases are TGTGCCAGCAGTGGACAGATTAATTCACCCCTCCACTTT.

This chain connects TRBV29-1 to TRBJ2-1; unclear D gene. Germline assignment: CDR1 SQVTM and CDR2 ANQGSEA. Trimming left V 1 base short and J 4 bases short, with 8 bases between. This CDR3 comprises 13 residues. CDR3 amino acids: CSVEVLQYNEQFF. As DNA, the CDR3 is TGCAGCGTTGAAGTCTTACAGTACAATGAGCAGTTCTTC.

This clone was seen just once. The rearrangement joins TRBV11-2 to TRBJ2-1; 7 bases are a match to TRBD1. The CDR3 extends over 12 amino acids. Germline V lookup: CDR1 SGHAT, CDR2 FQNNGV. The junction had 4 bases not matched to a gene; V was cut back by 4 bases and J by 10 bases. The CDR3 protein is CASSSEGQEQFF. CDR3 in DNA: TGTGCCAGCAGCTCAGAGGGACAGGAGCAGTTCTTC.

This sequence joins TRBV27 and TRBJ2-7, with TRBD1 as a possible D gene (6 bases). There are 14 residues in the CDR3. The V and J ends lost 5 bases and 2 bases respectively, with 13 bases between them. Germline V gene sequence: CDR1 MNHEY, CDR2 SMNVEV (reference sequence). The CDR3 DNA sequence: TGTGCCAGCAGTCCTCGGACAGTTACCTACGAGCAGTACTTC. As protein: CASSPRTVTYEQYF.

V usage is TRBV10-3 and J usage is TRBJ2-1; TRBD2 matches 9 bases. Germline V gene lookup returns CDR1 ENHRY and CDR2 SYGVKD. The CDR3 covers 14 residues. V lost 8 bases to trimming and J lost 9 bases; unmatched junction nucleotides: 11. The CDR3 region has the DNA TGTGCCATCTGTGCTAGCGGGAAAGTCGCTGAGCAGTTCTTC. This sequence encodes CAICASGKVAEQFF.

The CDR3 is CASNRGGETQYF. For the CDR3, the DNA is TGTGCCAGCAATAGGGGAGGTGAGACCCAGTACTTC. V gene TRBV12-3 or TRBV12-4 combines with J gene TRBJ2-5; perhaps TRBD2 as D (6 bases). Trimming pared 7 bases from V and 5 bases from J, leaving 11 bases between. The CDR3 loop spans 12 amino acids.

The chain employs TRBV7-2 and TRBJ1-1; no clear D gene. Germline CDR1 and CDR2: SGHTA and FQGNSA. The CDR3 has 14 residues. Trimming removed 5 bases from V and 1 base from J, with 11 bases in between. The DNA for the CDR3 is TGTGCCAGCAGCCCTAGGTCGTGGAACACTGAAGCTTTCTTT. Residues: CASSPRSWNTEAFF.

The chain is built from TRBV7-9 and TRBJ2-5; 9 bases map to TRBD2. The V segment lost 0 bases and the J segment 4 bases; nucleotides outside the gene matches: 3. The length of the CDR3 is 15 residues. CDR1 and CDR2 (germline): SEHNR, FQNEAQ (reference sequence). CDR3 loop: CASSLASGRGETQYF. The CDR3 DNA follows: TGTGCCAGCAGCTTAGCTAGCGGGAGAGGAGAGACCCAGTACTTC.

The gene calls are TRBV30 and TRBJ1-2, with D tentatively TRBD1 (5 bases). Trimming pared 4 bases from V and 5 bases from J, leaving 14 bases between. There are 13 residues in the CDR3. The V gene's germline CDR1 is GTSNPN and CDR2 SVGIG (reference sequence). The CDR3 coding sequence is TGTGCCTGGAATGCAGGGTTTTCTTATGGCTACACCTTC. Its protein product is CAWNAGFSYGYTF.

Here the CDR3 DNA reads TGTGCCAGCAGCCCGGGGACTAGCGGGGGGGTCGGCACAGATACGCAGTATTTT. Amino acids: CASSPGTSGGVGTDTQYF. The rearrangement uses TRBV4-2 and TRBJ2-3; TRBD2 matches at 16 bases. The J segment lost 1 base and the V segment lost 4 bases, leaving 5 bases of the junction unmatched. This CDR3 contains 18 residues. Germline CDR1 LGHNA, CDR2 YNFKEQ.

This clone was observed a few times. V and J are TRBV28 and TRBJ2-7, with a weak D call TRBD1 (6 bases). In germline, CDR1 is MDHEN, CDR2 SYDVKM. V shed 8 bases and J shed 5 bases, with 16 bases lying between them. This CDR3 has 13 residues. The CDR3 DNA is TGTGCCAGCGACGTCCCACAGGGAAACGAGCAGTACTTC. It encodes CASDVPQGNEQYF.

The chain has TRBV6-1 and TRBJ2-7; the D gene is possibly TRBD1 (6 bases). Germline-derived CDR1 and CDR2 are MNHNS and SASEGT. The length of the CDR3 is 15 residues. The V gene lost 1 base and the J gene lost 2 bases, with 12 bases spanning the gap. The DNA for the CDR3 is TGTGCCAGCAGTGAAGGAGGGGACATCACCTACGAGCAGTACTTC. Protein sequence: CASSEGGDITYEQYF.

This clone was detected only a few times. This sequence joins TRBV19 and TRBJ2-3, with D uncertain. Germline CDR1 is LNHDA and CDR2 is SQIVND (reference sequence). The CDR3 contains 13 residues. The germline V and J ends were trimmed by 3 bases and 5 bases, with 9 bases remaining between them. The CDR3 DNA reads as TGTGCCAGTAGTATGGATGGAGTAGATACGCAGTATTTT. This codes for CASSMDGVDTQYF.

This clone was observed a few times. The chain joins TRBV10-3 to TRBJ2-7, with D perhaps matching TRBD1 (6 bases). This CDR3 comprises 13 residues. Germline V gives CDR1 ENHRY, CDR2 SYGVKD. Trimming left V 8 bases short and J 7 bases short, with 18 bases between. CDR3 bases: TGTGCCATCGGGGGCGACACCCTACGGGAGCAGTACTTC. Protein sequence: CAIGGDTLREQYF.

V gene TRBV5-1 combines with J gene TRBJ2-7, with a possible D match to TRBD1 (6 bases). This CDR3 has 14 residues. The V end was cut by 4 bases, the J end by 0 bases, with 11 bases between. Germline V gives CDR1 SGHRS, CDR2 YFSETQ. CDR3: CASSGRGSSYEQYF. In DNA, the CDR3 is TGCGCCAGCAGCGGCAGGGGAAGCTCCTACGAGCAGTACTTC.

The chain combines TRBV6-2 or TRBV6-3 with TRBJ2-3; D might be TRBD1 (5 bases). This CDR3 is 12 amino acids long. With 5 bases removed from V and 4 bases from J, the gap between germline ends came to 7 bases. CDR1 is MNHEY, CDR2 SVGEGT, per germline. This CDR3 is CASSLRADTQYF. The CDR3 DNA sequence: TGTGCCAGCAGTCTCAGGGCAGATACGCAGTATTTT.

The chain uses TRBV18 and TRBJ1-1, with D uncertain. Germline V lookup: CDR1 KGHSH, CDR2 LQKENI. Trimming cost V 1 base and J 1 base, with 10 bases left between them. This CDR3 region has 15 residues. The CDR3 DNA reads as TGTGCCAGCTCACCACGGCAGACGGGGAACACTGAAGCTTTCTTT. Encoded protein: CASSPRQTGNTEAFF.